The T cell receptor (beta chain) described here comes from a study of T cells in Graves' hyperthyroidism and ophthalmopathy. Whole-study results and caveats: Most thyroid-expanded clonotypes above 0.001 were also found in blood. A model of 13 V-J features distinguished ophthalmopathy from stable hyperthyroidism.

Many counts were recorded for this clonotype. Its specificity is not known. The CDR3 regions of TCR beta were amplified from RNA transcripts. A first-round RT-PCR of the TCR CDR3 used the HTBI primer set. TCRdb processed the multiplex PCR reads anew with MiXCR; each CDR3 protein has one entry. The repertoire holds about 250,000 distinct CDR3 sequences, with approximately 23% as singletons. This receptor was obtained from a woman between 40 and 55 years old with Graves' ophthalmopathy. The source material was blood.

The CDR3 is CASSQEASLGTGELFF. The CDR3 nucleotides read TGTGCCAGCAGCCAAGAGGCTAGCTTGGGCACCGGGGAGCTGTTTTTT. The rearrangement uses TRBV4-2 and TRBJ2-2, with D maybe TRBD2 (5 bases). Germline CDR1 is LGHNA and CDR2 is YNFKEQ. The CDR3 spans 16 residues. V was cut by 0 bases and J by 4 bases, with 12 bases left in between.